This T cell receptor beta chain derives from a study of CD8 T cells in seronegative destructive rheumatoid arthritis (TCRdb year 2020). For context, the study as a whole: Most of the eight CND-RA patients were receiving biological drugs at sampling. The seropositive RA, seronegative RA and healthy control comparison cohorts were obtained from an earlier published TCRbeta dataset rather than being newly sequenced. Researchers compared peripheral CD8+ TCRbeta repertoires from patients with CCP-negative destructive rheumatoid arthritis (CND-RA) against repertoires from newly diagnosed seropositive RA, seronegative RA and healthy controls.

Overall results and qualifications from the work: Compared with controls and other RA subtypes, CND-RA repertoires contained more CMV-reactive and fewer influenza A-reactive CD8+ TCRbeta sequences. Across the 110,000 or so clonotypes tested, no public clonotype enrichment survived Benjamini-Hochberg correction. After adjusting for age, CND-RA patients appeared to have less diverse, more clonal CD8+ TCRbeta repertoires than other RA subtypes. The small size of the CND-RA cohort was noted as a limitation of the study. Because no diagnostic samples were available, the TCR repertoire differences may partly reflect poor disease control over the years rather than being present at onset. A distinct set of enriched public clonotypes appeared to be carried by CND-RA patients, and this finding was interpreted by the authors as support for a separate disease subset.

The CND-RA patients tested negative on the clinical CCP2 antibody test, and joint destruction in these patients kept progressing despite active therapy. Every CND-RA patient showed typical joint destruction in the wrists and ankles and had failed conventional anti-rheumatic therapy. CND-RA patients were sampled not at diagnosis but after long disease histories, which in several cases spanned decades. Each patient provided approximately 51 millilitres of EDTA-anticoagulated peripheral blood. Peripheral blood mononuclear cells were isolated by Ficoll-Paque PLUS density gradient separation. Using AutoMACS magnetic bead positive selection, CD8+ cells were isolated from either fresh or cryopreserved PBMCs, and flow cytometry was used to check purity. Nucleospin Tissue or Tissue XS kits were used to extract genomic DNA, which was then quantified on a Qubit 2.0 fluorometer. From cysteine to phenylalanine, the CDR3 is 15 amino acids long. Only CDR3 DNA remains: 45 bases, in frame from the first base. CDR1 and CDR2, per the germline V gene (reference sequence), are SSHAT and FNYEAQ.

Regarding this clone: Its antigen specificity is not known. The junction and the germline gene differ at one end; a read error may be behind it.

Genomic DNA from CD8+ cells was used for TCRbeta sequencing, which was performed according to the manufacturer's instructions. A genomics technology centre in Finland performed the TCRbeta sequencing with the immunoSEQ assay. The study's own analysis went as follows. Clonotype tables produced by the immunoSEQ preprocessing pipeline were converted into VDJtools format, and non-productive clonotypes were filtered out. Samples below 10,000 reads were excluded and the rest subsampled to 10,000 reads; most of the eight CND-RA samples passed. Shannon-Wiener, Simpson and clonality indices were calculated with the VDJtools CalcDiversityStats function on data subsampled to 10,000 reads. Non-singleton TCRbeta clonotypes were hard-matched, with no mismatches allowed, against VDJdb to infer antigen specificity. CDR3 sequences that differed by a single amino acid (Hamming distance 1) were grouped into clusters that potentially share antigen targets. Group enrichment of public clonotypes was tested with one-sided Fisher's exact tests after groups were resampled to six samples, with the procedure repeated ten times. In its TCRdb copy, this immuneACCESS table keeps in-frame sequences only and misses some clones. Where compared with another copy, unresolved V genes explain less than half of these, and the others have no known cause. The D gene and trimming were derived from the DNA, and the V and J assignments and clone size from that table. The sample table lists 10,000 to 15,000 clones, around 83% of them with a count of one. Together, the top ten hold around a quarter of the sample.

The V and J segments used are TRBV7-7 and TRBJ2-5, and 7 junction bases match TRBD1. The sample taken for sequencing was CD8+ T cells from blood. The receptor comes from a woman between 25 and 49 years old with seronegative destructive rheumatoid arthritis. DNA sequence: TGTGCTAGCAGCTTAGCTACAGGGGAAGTGGAGACCCAGTACTTC. Translated, it reads CASSLATGEVETQYF. Joined to the reference TRBV7-7 and TRBJ2-5 proteins, this CDR3 gives the full variable domain: GAGVSQSPRYKVTKRGQDVTLRCDPISSHATLYWYQQALGQGPEFLTYFNYEAQPDKSGLPSDRFSAERPEGSISTLTIQRTEQRDSAMYRCASSLATGEVETQYFGPGTRLLVL.